This T cell receptor beta chain comes out of a study of T cells expressing NK-cell markers. Study-level background: Just one sequenced donor of eight was HCMV-seronegative, while seven were seropositive. Study-level points and caveats: The study found these clonotypes also leading the CD3+CD56-NKG2C+ fraction in a few donors.

A note on this clonotype: The antigen is not known.

TCR beta cDNA was generated via 5'RACE template switching incorporating UMIs. TCRdb reprocessed the 5' RACE reads, keeping one entry per CDR3 protein, no DNA. The sample includes approximately 420,000 distinct CDR3 sequences. The CDR3 is 16 amino acids. Germline V CDR1 and CDR2: SEHNR, FQNEAQ (reference sequence). This chain links TRBV7-9 with TRBJ2-1; the D call of TRBD1 rests on TCRdb alone, since no DNA is present to check it. The sequence derives from a woman between 50 and 59 years old in good health. Sequenced input: blood T cells: a sorted CD56 or NKG2C T cell subset, CD4+ or CD8+ T cells, or bulk PBMC T cells (not recorded which). CDR3 residues: CASSLIGTGKGDEQFF.